Listed below are T cell receptor beta chains from one sample, sequenced in a study of shared clonotypes between healthy human individuals. Profiling relied on immunoSEQ multiplex PCR, and the TCRdb table lists in-frame clones only, not all of them. The data show about 2.2 million clones, around 93% seen once. Sequenced: naive CD8+ T cells from PBMCs. The receptors originated from a man aged 18 to 30 in good health. Some clones in this sample may be carry-over from other donors' samples. The CDR3 runs from the conserved cysteine through the conserved F or W. A D gene is named only where the DNA matches it firmly. Only some rows state a clone size, as once, few, many or a class for expanded clones.

abundance: -
j_gene: TRBJ2-7
v_gene: TRBV7-9
d_gene: -
CDR3aa: CASSPRGTQDWDEQYF
CDR3nt: TGTGCCAGCAGTCCCCGCGGGACTCAGGATTGGGACGAGCAGTACTTC

abundance: -
j_gene: TRBJ2-2
v_gene: TRBV4-3
d_gene: -
CDR3aa: CASSQVLAGLNTGELFF
CDR3nt: TGCGCCAGCAGCCAAGTACTCGCGGGGCTCAACACCGGGGAGCTGTTTTTT

abundance: -
j_gene: TRBJ2-1
v_gene: TRBV27
d_gene: TRBD2
CDR3aa: CASSLTSGYEQFF
CDR3nt: TGTGCCAGCAGTTTGACTAGCGGTTATGAGCAGTTCTTC

abundance: -
j_gene: TRBJ2-1
v_gene: TRBV9
d_gene: -
CDR3aa: CASGFSRGDEQFF
CDR3nt: TGTGCCAGCGGGTTTTCCAGGGGCGATGAGCAGTTCTTC

abundance: -
j_gene: TRBJ2-4
v_gene: TRBV28
d_gene: TRBD1
CDR3aa: CASSLFQGQGEYF
CDR3nt: TGTGCCAGCAGTTTATTCCAGGGACAGGGGGAGTACTTC

abundance: -
j_gene: TRBJ1-5
v_gene: TRBV19
d_gene: TRBD1
CDR3aa: CASSSGTGGNQPQHF
CDR3nt: TGTGCCAGTAGCTCCGGGACAGGGGGCAATCAGCCCCAGCATTTT

abundance: -
j_gene: TRBJ2-5
v_gene: TRBV28
d_gene: -
CDR3aa: CASSRLMGLQETQYF
CDR3nt: TGTGCCAGCAGTCGGTTAATGGGGTTGCAAGAGACCCAGTACTTC

abundance: -
j_gene: TRBJ1-3
v_gene: TRBV6-1
d_gene: -
CDR3aa: CASSESITQGAGNTIYF
CDR3nt: TGTGCCAGCAGTGAATCCATCACACAGGGAGCCGGAAACACCATATATTTT

abundance: once
j_gene: TRBJ2-2
v_gene: TRBV27
d_gene: -
CDR3aa: CASSLGTATGELFF
CDR3nt: TGTGCCAGCAGTTTAGGAACGGCTACCGGGGAGCTGTTTTTT

abundance: -
j_gene: TRBJ1-5
v_gene: TRBV7-8
d_gene: TRBD1
CDR3aa: CASSTLTGGADQPQHF
CDR3nt: TGTGCCAGCAGCACTCTTACAGGGGGCGCAGATCAGCCCCAGCATTTT